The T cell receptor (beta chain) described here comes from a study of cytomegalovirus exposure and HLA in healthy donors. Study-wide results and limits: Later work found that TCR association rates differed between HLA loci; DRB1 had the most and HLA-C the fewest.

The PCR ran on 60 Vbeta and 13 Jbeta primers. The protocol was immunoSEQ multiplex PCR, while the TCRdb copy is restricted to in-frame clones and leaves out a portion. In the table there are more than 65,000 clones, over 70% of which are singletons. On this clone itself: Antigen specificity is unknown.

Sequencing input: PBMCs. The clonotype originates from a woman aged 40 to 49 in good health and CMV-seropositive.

The CDR3 loop is CASSLEAARDGYTF. Written as DNA, the CDR3 is TGCGCCAGCAGCTTGGAGGCGGCGCGAGATGGCTACACCTTC. This chain connects TRBV5-1 to TRBJ1-2; D uncertain. The germline V gene encodes CDR1 SGHRS and CDR2 YFSETQ. This CDR3 contains 14 residues. V dropped 0 bases and J dropped 6 bases, with 12 bases sitting between them. Filled out from reference TRBV5-1 and TRBJ1-2, the complete variable domain reads KAGVTQTPRYLIKTRGQQVTLSCSPISGHRSVSWYQQTPGQGLQFLFEYFSETQRNKGNFPGRFSGRQFSNSRSEMNVSTLELGDSALYLCASSLEAARDGYTFGSGTRLTVV.